This T cell receptor (beta chain) was found in a study of T cell repertoires in cytomegalovirus infection. Study background: Public TCR beta signatures marked donors with CMV infection and the matching HLA. Study-wide results and limits: Carriers of CMV and the relevant HLA type were discriminated by public TCR beta frequency.

This clonotype occurred a few times. Its antigen is as yet unknown. V dropped 6 bases and J dropped 2 bases, with 11 bases sitting between them. This CDR3 contains 14 residues. Germline-derived CDR1 and CDR2 are MDHEN and SYDVKM. TCRdb reprocessed the reads via MiXCR and lists one record per CDR3 protein. Of more than 150,000 distinct CDR3 sequences in the sample, 28% were seen once. Sample: PBMCs. The chain is built from TRBV28 and TRBJ1-5; TRBD1 might be the D (6 bases). This clonotype was obtained from a human donor in good health (CMV status not recorded). Some clones in this sample may be carry-over from other donors' samples. CDR3 DNA: TGTGCCAGCAGCTATGCAGGGGGCAATCAGCCCCAGCATTTT. It yields the protein CASSYAGGNQPQHF. Based on the CDR3 plus reference TRBV28 and TRBJ1-5, the full variable domain is DVKVTQSSRYLVKRTGEKVFLECVQDMDHENMFWYRQDPGLGLRLIYFSYDVKMKEKGDIPEGYSVSREKKERFSLILESASTNQTSMYLCASSYAGGNQPQHFGDGTRLSIL.